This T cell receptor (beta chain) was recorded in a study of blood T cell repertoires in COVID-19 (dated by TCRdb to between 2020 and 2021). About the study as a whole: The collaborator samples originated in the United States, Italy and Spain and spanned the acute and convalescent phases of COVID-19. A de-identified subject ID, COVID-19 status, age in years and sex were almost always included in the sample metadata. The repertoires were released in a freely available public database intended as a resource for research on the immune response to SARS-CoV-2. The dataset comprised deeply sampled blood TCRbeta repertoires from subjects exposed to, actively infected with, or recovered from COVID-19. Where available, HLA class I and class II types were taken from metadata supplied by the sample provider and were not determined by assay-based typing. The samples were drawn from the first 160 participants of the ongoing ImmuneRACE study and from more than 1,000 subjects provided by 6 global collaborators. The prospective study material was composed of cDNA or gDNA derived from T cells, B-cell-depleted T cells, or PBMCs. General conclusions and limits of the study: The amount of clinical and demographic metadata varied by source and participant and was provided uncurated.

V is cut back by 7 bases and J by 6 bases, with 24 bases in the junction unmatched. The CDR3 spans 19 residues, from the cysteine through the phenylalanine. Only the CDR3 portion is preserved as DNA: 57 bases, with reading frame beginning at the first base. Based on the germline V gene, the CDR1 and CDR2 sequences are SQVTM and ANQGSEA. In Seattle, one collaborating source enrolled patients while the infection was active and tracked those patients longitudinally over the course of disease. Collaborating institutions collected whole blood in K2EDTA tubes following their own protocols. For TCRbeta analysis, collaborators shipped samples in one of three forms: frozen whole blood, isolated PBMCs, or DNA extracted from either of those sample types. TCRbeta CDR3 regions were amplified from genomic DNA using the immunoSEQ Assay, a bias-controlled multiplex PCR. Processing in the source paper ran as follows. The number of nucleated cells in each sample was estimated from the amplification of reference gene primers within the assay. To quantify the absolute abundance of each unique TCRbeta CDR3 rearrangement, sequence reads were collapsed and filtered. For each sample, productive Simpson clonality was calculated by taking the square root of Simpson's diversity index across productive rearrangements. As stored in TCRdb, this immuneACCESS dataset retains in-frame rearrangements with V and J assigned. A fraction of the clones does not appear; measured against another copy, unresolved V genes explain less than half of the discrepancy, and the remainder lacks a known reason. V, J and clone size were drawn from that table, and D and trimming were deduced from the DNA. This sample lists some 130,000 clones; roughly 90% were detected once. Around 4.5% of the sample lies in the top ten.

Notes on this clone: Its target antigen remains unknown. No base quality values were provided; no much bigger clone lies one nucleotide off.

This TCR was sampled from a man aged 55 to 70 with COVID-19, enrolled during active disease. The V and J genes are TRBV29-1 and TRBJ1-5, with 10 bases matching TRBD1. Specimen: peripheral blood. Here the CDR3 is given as CSDPLAGRSDRGLGQPQHF. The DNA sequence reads TGCAGCGACCCCCTAGCAGGGAGGTCCGACAGGGGGCTCGGTCAGCCCCAGCATTTT.